This record concerns one TCR beta chain sequence. The data stem from a study of blood T cell repertoires in COVID-19. V trimming: 2 bases; J trimming: 2 bases; junction bases outside the gene matches: 4. This CDR3 is 14 amino acids long. Per germline, CDR1 SGHRS and CDR2 YFSETQ. The assay was immunoSEQ multiplex PCR, and TCRdb's table has in-frame clones only and misses some. Of approximately 280,000 clones in the sample, roughly 80% were seen once. The sequenced material came from peripheral blood. The chain carries TRBV5-1 and TRBJ2-7; TRBD1 matches 7 bases. The source is a human donor with COVID-19, enrolled during active disease. The donor label of this sample is uncertain. CDR3 bases: TGCGCCAGCAGCTTCGACAGGGTCCCCTACGAGCAGTACTTC. This sequence encodes CASSFDRVPYEQYF.